This is a list of T cell receptor beta chains from one sample in a study of T cell responses to AZD1222 COVID-19 vaccine. Only in-frame clones appear in the TCRdb table, and some are missing; sequencing was by immunoSEQ multiplex PCR. This table holds 100,000 or so clones, around 90% found once. The sequencing here drew on peripheral blood, taken on day 0 of AZD1222 vaccination. These receptors were taken from an adult in good health. CDR3s include the opening cysteine and the closing phenylalanine or tryptophan. The order of the fields is V gene, J gene, CDR3 length, clone size, D gene, CDR3 DNA, CDR3 protein. D genes are given only for firm matches. Expanded clones get a size class; other rows say once, few or many, or leave the size out.

TRBV28	TRBJ2-5	13	NA	NA	TGTGCCAGCCGGAGGACCCAGCAAGAGACCCAGTACTTC	CASRRTQQETQYF
TRBV6-5	TRBJ1-6	15	NA	NA	TGTGCCAGCATGGCCGGGGCTGACTATAATTCACCCCTCCACTTT	CASMAGADYNSPLHF
TRBV7-9	TRBJ1-2	15	NA	TRBD1	TGTGCCAGCAGCTTAGGACAGGGGGAGGCCTATGGCTACACCTTC	CASSLGQGEAYGYTF
TRBV2	TRBJ1-1	10	few	NA	TGTTCTATCGAGAACACTGAAGCTTTCTTT	CSIENTEAFF
TRBV15	TRBJ2-7	14	NA	NA	TGTGCCACCAGCCCAGGGAGGAGCTCCTACGAGCAGTACTTC	CATSPGRSSYEQYF
TRBV18	TRBJ2-3	12	few	NA	TGTGCCAGCTCACCGTACGCAGATACGCAGTATTTT	CASSPYADTQYF
TRBV3-1/TRBV3-2	TRBJ2-1	14	NA	NA	TGTGCCAGCAGCCAAGTTTCCCCCGACAATGAGCAGTTCTTC	CASSQVSPDNEQFF
TRBV29-1	TRBJ2-2	14	NA	TRBD2	TGCAGCGTTGGAGCGGGAGGTAGGAACGGGGAGCTGTTTTTT	CSVGAGGRNGELFF
TRBV5-1	TRBJ2-1	14	NA	TRBD2	TGCGCCAGCAGCTTGGGACTAGCGGGGGATGAGCAGTTCTTC	CASSLGLAGDEQFF
TRBV9	TRBJ1-5	13	NA	NA	TGTGCCAGCAGCGTCGGGTTCAATCAGCCCCAGCATTTT	CASSVGFNQPQHF
TRBV25-1	TRBJ2-7	14	NA	NA	TGTGCCAGCAGGATGATCGGCGTGGAGGGCGAGCAGTACTTC	CASRMIGVEGEQYF
TRBV18	TRBJ2-1	14	NA	TRBD1	TGTGCCAGCTCACCAACAGGGGGCTTCAATGAGCAGTTCTTC	CASSPTGGFNEQFF
TRBV27	TRBJ1-3	13	NA	NA	TGTGCCAGCAGTTTAACGGATGGAAACACCATATATTTT	CASSLTDGNTIYF
TRBV5-1	TRBJ2-3	15	NA	NA	TGCGCCAGCAGCTTGGAACCTAGCAGGGAAGATACGCAGTATTTT	CASSLEPSREDTQYF
TRBV28	TRBJ1-1	13	NA	NA	TGTGCCAGCAGTTTAGCTGAATACACTGAAGCTTTCTTT	CASSLAEYTEAFF
TRBV24-1	TRBJ2-1	12	few	NA	TGTGCCACCAGTGATTTCTACAATGAGCAGTTCTTC	CATSDFYNEQFF
TRBV5-1	TRBJ2-2	14	NA	TRBD1	TGCGCCAGCAGCTTGGACAGGGGCACCGGGGAGCTGTTTTTT	CASSLDRGTGELFF
TRBV7-3	TRBJ2-1	14	NA	NA	TGTGCCAGCAGCCCCGGGGGCTCCTACAATGAGCAGTTCTTC	CASSPGGSYNEQFF
TRBV7-9	TRBJ2-1	16	NA	TRBD1	TGTGCCAGCAGCCAAACTGACAGGGGTGGGTACAATGAGCAGTTCTTC	CASSQTDRGGYNEQFF
TRBV6-5	TRBJ2-2	15	NA	NA	TGTGCCAGCACAGCCAGGCGAACGAACACCGGGGAGCTGTTTTTT	CASTARRTNTGELFF
TRBV5-1	TRBJ1-5	15	NA	TRBD1	TGCGCCAGCAGCTTGGGACAGGGGATAAACCAGCCCCAGCATTTT	CASSLGQGINQPQHF
TRBV27	TRBJ2-2	15	NA	NA	TGTGCCAGCAGTTTATTCTCGGGGGTCGGCGGGGAGCTGTTTTTT	CASSLFSGVGGELFF
TRBV7-2	TRBJ2-3	12	NA	NA	TGTGCCAGCAGCAGCTACGGAGATACGCAGTATTTT	CASSSYGDTQYF
TRBV15	TRBJ2-1	12	NA	NA	TGTGCCACCAGCAGAGGTGGGGACGCAGTAGTCTTC	CATSRGGDAVVF
TRBV7-9	TRBJ2-3	17	NA	TRBD2	TGTGCCAGCAGCTCGAATCTAGCGGGCCTACGTACAGATACGCAGTATTTT	CASSSNLAGLRTDTQYF
TRBV2	TRBJ2-5	16	NA	NA	TGTGCCAGCAGTGTTCAGCCGTCGAGGGGGCAAGAGACCCAGTACTTC	CASSVQPSRGQETQYF
TRBV28	TRBJ2-7	12	NA	NA	TGTGCCAGCAGTTTCCCCCCAAGCGAGCAGTACTTC	CASSFPPSEQYF
TRBV11-3	TRBJ2-7	10	NA	NA	TGTGCCAGCAGCTTACGCAGGCAGTACTTC	CASSLRRQYF
TRBV2	TRBJ2-4	15	NA	NA	TGTGCCAGCAGTGAAGATTCCGCATTCAAAAACATTCAGTACTTC	CASSEDSAFKNIQYF
TRBV7-2	TRBJ2-1	16	NA	TRBD2	TGTGCCAGCAGCTCCCTTGGGGGCGGGAGGGCCTATGAGCAGTTCTTC	CASSSLGGGRAYEQFF
TRBV28	TRBJ1-5	14	NA	NA	TGTGCCAGCAGTTACCCCTCTATTGGTCAGCCCCAGCATTTT	CASSYPSIGQPQHF
TRBV5-6	TRBJ2-7	15	NA	TRBD1	TGTGCCAGCAGCTCTATGACAGGGGACCCCTACGAGCAGTACTTC	CASSSMTGDPYEQYF
TRBV4-2	TRBJ2-3	18	NA	TRBD1	TGTGCCAGCAGCCAGAACCCAGGGTCAGGGGGCGCAACAGATACGCAGTATTTT	CASSQNPGSGGATDTQYF
TRBV19	TRBJ1-1	15	NA	NA	TGTGCCAGTAAAGCCTTTGGGGCGGTGAACACTGAAGCTTTCTTT	CASKAFGAVNTEAFF
TRBV7-9	TRBJ2-1	18	NA	TRBD2	TGTGCCAGCAGCTTAGGAAAGGGACTAGCGGGAGGGTATTCCCGGCAGTTCTTC	CASSLGKGLAGGYSRQFF
TRBV7-3	TRBJ2-1	13	NA	NA	TGTGCCAGCAGCCTTAGGGTTTACAATGAGCAGTTCTTC	CASSLRVYNEQFF
TRBV5-1	TRBJ2-3	15	NA	NA	TGCGCCAGCAGCTTGGATGGAGGGGGCACAGATACGCAGTATTTT	CASSLDGGGTDTQYF
TRBV5-5	TRBJ1-3	14	NA	NA	TGTGCCAGCAGCTTGGGCAACTCTGGAAACACCATATATTTT	CASSLGNSGNTIYF
TRBV19	TRBJ2-2	12	NA	NA	TGTGCCAGTAGCCAGACTAGCGGGGAGCTGTTTTTT	CASSQTSGELFF
TRBV27	TRBJ1-5	15	NA	NA	TGTGCCAGCATTAGGATGGGGTCGCGAAATCAGCCCCAGCATTTT	CASIRMGSRNQPQHF
TRBV9	TRBJ2-7	15	NA	NA	TGTGCCAGCAGCGTAGGGGCAGGGATCTCCTACGAGCAGTACTTC	CASSVGAGISYEQYF
TRBV7-2	TRBJ1-2	14	NA	NA	TGTGCCAGCAGCTTAGTTCCCGGGGACTATGGCTACACCTTC	CASSLVPGDYGYTF
TRBV28	TRBJ1-6	15	NA	TRBD1	TGTGCCAGCAGTTCCCGGACAGGGTGGGGATCACCCCTCCACTTT	CASSSRTGWGSPLHF